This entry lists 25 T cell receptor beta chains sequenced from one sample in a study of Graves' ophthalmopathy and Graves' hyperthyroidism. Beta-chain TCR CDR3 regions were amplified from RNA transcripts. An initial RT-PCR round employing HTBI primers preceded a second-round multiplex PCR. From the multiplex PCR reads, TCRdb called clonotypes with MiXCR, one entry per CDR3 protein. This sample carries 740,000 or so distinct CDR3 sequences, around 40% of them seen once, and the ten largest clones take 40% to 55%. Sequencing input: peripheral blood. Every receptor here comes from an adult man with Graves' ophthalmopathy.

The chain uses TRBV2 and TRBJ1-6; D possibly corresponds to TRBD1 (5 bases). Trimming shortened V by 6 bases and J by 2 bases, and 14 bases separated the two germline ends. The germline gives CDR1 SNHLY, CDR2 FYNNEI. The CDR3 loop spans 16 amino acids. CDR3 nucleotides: TGTGCCAGCAGAATAGAGACAGAGACCTATAATTCACCCCTCCACTTT. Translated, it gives CASRIETETYNSPLHF.

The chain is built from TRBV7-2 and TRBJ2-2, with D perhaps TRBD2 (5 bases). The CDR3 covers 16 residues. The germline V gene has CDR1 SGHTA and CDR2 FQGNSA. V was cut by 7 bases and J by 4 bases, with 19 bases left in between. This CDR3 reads CASTLDGSRGTGELFF. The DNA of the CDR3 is TGTGCCAGCACCCTAGATGGCAGTCGGGGCACCGGGGAGCTGTTTTTT.

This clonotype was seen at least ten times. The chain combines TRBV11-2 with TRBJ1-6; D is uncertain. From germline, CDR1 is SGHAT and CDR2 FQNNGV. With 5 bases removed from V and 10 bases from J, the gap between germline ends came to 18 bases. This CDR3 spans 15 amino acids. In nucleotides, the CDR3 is TGTGCCAGCAGCACCCGTGCGGGGATAGGGTCACCCCTCCACTTT. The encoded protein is CASSTRAGIGSPLHF.

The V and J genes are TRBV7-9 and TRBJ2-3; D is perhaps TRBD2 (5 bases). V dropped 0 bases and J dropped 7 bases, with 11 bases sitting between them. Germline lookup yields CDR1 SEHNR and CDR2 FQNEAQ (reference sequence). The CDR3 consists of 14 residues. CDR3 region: CASSLASRDYTQYF. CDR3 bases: TGTGCCAGCAGCTTAGCGTCCCGGGATTATACGCAGTATTTT. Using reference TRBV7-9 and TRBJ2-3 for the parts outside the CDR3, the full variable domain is DTGVSQNPRHKITKRGQNVTFRCDPISEHNRLYWYRQTLGQGPEFLTYFQNEAQLEKSRLLSDRFSAERPKGSFSTLEIQRTEQGDSAMYLCASSLASRDYTQYFGPGTRLTVL.

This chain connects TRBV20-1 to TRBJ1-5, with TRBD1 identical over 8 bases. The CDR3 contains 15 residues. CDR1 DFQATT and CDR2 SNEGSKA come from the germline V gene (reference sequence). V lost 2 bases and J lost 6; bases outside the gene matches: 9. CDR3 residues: CSARTGGIGTQPQHF. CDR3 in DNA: TGCAGTGCTAGAACAGGGGGAATCGGTACTCAGCCCCAGCATTTT.

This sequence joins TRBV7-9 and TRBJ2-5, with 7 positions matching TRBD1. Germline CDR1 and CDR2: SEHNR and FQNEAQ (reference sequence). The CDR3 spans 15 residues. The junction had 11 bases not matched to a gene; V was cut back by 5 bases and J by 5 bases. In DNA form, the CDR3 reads TGTGCCAGCAGCCCCAGGCAGGGGGAAGAGGAGACCCAGTACTTC. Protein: CASSPRQGEEETQYF.

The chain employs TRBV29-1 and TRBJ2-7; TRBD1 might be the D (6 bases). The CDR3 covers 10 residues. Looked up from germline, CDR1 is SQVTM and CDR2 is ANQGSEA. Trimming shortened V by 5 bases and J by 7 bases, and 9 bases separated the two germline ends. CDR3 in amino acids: CSVFTGEQYF. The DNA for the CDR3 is TGCAGCGTTTTCACAGGGGAGCAGTACTTC.

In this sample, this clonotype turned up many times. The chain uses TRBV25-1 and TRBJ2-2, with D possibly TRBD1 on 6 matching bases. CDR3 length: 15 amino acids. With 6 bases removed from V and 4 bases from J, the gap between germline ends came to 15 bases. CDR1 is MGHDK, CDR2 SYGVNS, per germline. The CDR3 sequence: CASRATGRGTGELFF. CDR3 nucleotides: TGTGCCAGCAGGGCGACAGGCCGGGGCACCGGGGAGCTGTTTTTT.

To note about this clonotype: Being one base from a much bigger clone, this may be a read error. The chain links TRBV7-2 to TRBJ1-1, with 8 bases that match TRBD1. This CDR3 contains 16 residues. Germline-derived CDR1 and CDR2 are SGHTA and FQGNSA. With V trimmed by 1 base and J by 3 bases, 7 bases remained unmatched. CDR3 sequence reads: CASSLGRTGPDTEAFF. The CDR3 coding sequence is TGTGCCAGCAGCTTAGGGCGGACAGGGCCGGACACTGAAGCTTTCTTT.

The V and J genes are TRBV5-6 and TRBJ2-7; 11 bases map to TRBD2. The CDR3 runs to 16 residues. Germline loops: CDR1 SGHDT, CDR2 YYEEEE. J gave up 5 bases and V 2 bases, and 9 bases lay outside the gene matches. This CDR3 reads CASSLGRLAGMDEQYF. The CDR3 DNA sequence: TGTGCCAGCAGCTTAGGGAGACTAGCGGGGATGGACGAGCAGTACTTC.

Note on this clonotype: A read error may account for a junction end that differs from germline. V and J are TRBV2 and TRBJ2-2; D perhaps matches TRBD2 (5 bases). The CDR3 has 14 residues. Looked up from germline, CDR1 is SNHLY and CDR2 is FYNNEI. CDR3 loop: CASSEVRVTGEPFF. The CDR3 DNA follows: TGTGCCAGCAGTGAAGTTAGGGTCACCGGGGAGCCGTTTTTT.

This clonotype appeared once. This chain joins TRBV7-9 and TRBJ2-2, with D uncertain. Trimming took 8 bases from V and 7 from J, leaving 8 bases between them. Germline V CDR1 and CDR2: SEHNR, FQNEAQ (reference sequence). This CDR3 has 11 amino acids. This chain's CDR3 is CASVKYGELFF. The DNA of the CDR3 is TGTGCCAGCGTCAAGTACGGGGAGCTGTTTTTT.

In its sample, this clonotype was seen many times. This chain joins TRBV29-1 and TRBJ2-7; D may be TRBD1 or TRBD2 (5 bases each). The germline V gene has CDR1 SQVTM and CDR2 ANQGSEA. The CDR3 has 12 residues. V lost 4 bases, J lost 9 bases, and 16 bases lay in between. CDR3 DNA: TGCAGCGTTGTGGGGGTAGCCGGTTTGCAGTACTTC. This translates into CSVVGVAGLQYF.

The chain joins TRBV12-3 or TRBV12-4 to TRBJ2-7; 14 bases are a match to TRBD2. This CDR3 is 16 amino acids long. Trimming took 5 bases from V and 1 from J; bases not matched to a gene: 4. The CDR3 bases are TGTGCCAGCAGTCTCTGGACTAGCGGGGGGTCCTACGAGCAGTACTTC. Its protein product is CASSLWTSGGSYEQYF.

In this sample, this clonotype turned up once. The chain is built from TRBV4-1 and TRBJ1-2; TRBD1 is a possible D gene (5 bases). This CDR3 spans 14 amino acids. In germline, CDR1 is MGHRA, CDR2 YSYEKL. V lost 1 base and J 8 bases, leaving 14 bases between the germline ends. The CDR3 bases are TGCGCCAGCAGCCAAGCCGGGCGACAGCGGGGCTACACCTTC. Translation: CASSQAGRQRGYTF.

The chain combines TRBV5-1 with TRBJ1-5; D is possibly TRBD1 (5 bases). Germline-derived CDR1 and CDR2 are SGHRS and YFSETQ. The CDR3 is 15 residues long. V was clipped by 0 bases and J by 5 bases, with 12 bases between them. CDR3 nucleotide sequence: TGCGCCAGCAGCTTGGCCGGGGGAATGGATCAGCCCCAGCATTTT. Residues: CASSLAGGMDQPQHF.

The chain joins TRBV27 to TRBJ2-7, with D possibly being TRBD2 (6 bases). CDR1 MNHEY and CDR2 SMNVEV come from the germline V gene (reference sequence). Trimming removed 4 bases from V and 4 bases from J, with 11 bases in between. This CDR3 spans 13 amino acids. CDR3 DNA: TGTGCCAGCAGTTGGGGGGATCGGTACGAGCAGTACTTC. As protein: CASSWGDRYEQYF.

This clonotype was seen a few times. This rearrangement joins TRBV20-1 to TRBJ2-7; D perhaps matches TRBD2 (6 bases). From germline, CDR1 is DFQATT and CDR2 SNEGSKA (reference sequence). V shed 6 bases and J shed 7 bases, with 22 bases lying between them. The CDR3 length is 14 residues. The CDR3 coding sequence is TGCAGTGCGATGCCTTTGGGACTCCGGGGTGAGCAGTACTTC. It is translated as CSAMPLGLRGEQYF.

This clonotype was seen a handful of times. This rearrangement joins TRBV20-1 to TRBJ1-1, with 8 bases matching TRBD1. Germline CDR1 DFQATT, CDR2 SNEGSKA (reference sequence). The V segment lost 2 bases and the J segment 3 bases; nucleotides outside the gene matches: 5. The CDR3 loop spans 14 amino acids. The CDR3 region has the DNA TGCAGTGCTAGACCAATGACAGGGGACACTGAAGCTTTCTTT. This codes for CSARPMTGDTEAFF.

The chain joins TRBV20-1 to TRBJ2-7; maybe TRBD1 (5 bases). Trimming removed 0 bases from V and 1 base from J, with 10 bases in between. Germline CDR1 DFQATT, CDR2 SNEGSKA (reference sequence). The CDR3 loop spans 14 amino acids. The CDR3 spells CSARDSQGSYEQYF. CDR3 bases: TGCAGTGCTAGAGATTCCCAGGGATCCTACGAGCAGTACTTC.

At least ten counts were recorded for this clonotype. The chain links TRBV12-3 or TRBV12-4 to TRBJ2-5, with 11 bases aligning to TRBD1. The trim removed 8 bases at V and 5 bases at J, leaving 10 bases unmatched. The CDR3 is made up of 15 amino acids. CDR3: CASRTWTGGDETQYF. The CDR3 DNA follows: TGTGCCAGCCGTACTTGGACAGGGGGCGACGAGACCCAGTACTTC.

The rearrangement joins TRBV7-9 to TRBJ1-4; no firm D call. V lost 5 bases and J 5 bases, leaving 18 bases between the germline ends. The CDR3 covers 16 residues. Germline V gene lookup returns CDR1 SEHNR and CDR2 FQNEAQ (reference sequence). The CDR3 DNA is TGTGCCAGCAGCCAAGACTCTGGACGGAGAAATGAAAAACTGTTTTTT. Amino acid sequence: CASSQDSGRRNEKLFF.

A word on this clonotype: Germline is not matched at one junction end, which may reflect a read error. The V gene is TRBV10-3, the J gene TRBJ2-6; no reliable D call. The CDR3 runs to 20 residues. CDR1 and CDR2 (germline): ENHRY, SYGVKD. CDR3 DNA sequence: TGTGCCAGCAGTTACTCGAGACTGGAAGAACGGCCTGCTGGGGCCAACGTCCTGACTTTC. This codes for CASSYSRLEERPAGANVLTF.

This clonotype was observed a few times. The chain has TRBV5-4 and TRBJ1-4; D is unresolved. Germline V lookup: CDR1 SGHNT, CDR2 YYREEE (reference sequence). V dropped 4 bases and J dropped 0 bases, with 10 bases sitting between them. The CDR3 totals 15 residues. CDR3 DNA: TGTGCCAGCAGCCCTCTGCCTTCAACTAATGAAAAACTGTTTTTT. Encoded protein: CASSPLPSTNEKLFF.

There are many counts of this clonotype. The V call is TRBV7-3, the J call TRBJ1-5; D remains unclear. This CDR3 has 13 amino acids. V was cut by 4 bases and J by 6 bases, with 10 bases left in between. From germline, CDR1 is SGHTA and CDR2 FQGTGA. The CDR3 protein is CASSSSLGQPQHF. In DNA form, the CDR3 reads TGTGCCAGCAGCTCCTCCTTGGGTCAGCCCCAGCATTTT.